Included here is one T cell receptor (beta chain) sequence, with context. The target antigen is unknown. This entry is derived from a study of chemoradiotherapy in HPV16-positive cancers. Repertoires were generated with immunoSEQ multiplex PCR, while TCRdb's copy carries only in-frame clones and drops some. The sample lists around 1,300 clones; over 60% were seen once. Whole-study results and caveats: For HPV16-positive patients, expanding HPV-responsive T cells associated with longer recurrence-free survival.

CDR3 length: 15 residues. Trimming pared 3 bases from V and 1 base from J, leaving 10 bases between. Per the germline V gene, CDR1 is SGDLS and CDR2 is YYNGEE. The sequences come from tumor tissue, collected from a patient who underwent chemoradiotherapy. The receptor's source is a human donor with HPV-associated anogenital cancer. The chain is built from TRBV9 and TRBJ2-2; the D is unclear. This chain's CDR3 is CASSEGLLNTGELFF. The CDR3 DNA reads TGTGCCAGCAGCGAAGGCCTCTTGAACACCGGGGAGCTGTTTTTT. Looking up the rest from reference TRBV9 and TRBJ2-2 gives the full variable domain: DSGVTQTPKHLITATGQRVTLRCSPRSGDLSVYWYQQSLDQGLQFLIQYYNGEERAKGNILERFSAQQFPDLHSELNLSSLELGDSALYFCASSEGLLNTGELFFGEGSRLTVL.